What follows are 27 T cell receptor beta chains derived from one specimen sequenced in a study of response to subunit inactivated influenza vaccine (dated by TCRdb to 2017 to 2018). Libraries were made using RT-PCR. The instrument given in TCRdb is Illumina HiSeq 2500. Through fastp at Q25 and MiXCR, TCRdb rebuilt clones from the public reads, retaining in-frame beta chains. Each CDR3 protein appears once, grouped with its most common genes and DNA. This sample lists about 520,000 distinct CDR3 sequences; roughly 7.6% were detected once. Around 12% of the sample lies in the top ten. Here the sequenced sample was PBMCs from blood, taken around 25 months after vaccination. These receptor sequences come from a man aged 45-69 years who received an inactivated influenza vaccine. Donor details come from another sample of the same person, matched by shared clones.

This clonotype was observed a few times. The chain links TRBV7-8 to TRBJ2-1, with 7 nucleotides matching TRBD2. V dropped 3 bases and J dropped 0; count of bases not matched to a gene: 5. CDR1 is SGHVS, CDR2 FQNEAQ, per germline. CDR3 length: 16 residues. The CDR3 loop is CASSFASGSSYNEQFF. CDR3 nucleotide sequence: TGTGCCAGCAGCTTCGCTAGCGGTTCCTCCTACAATGAGCAGTTCTTC.

This clonotype was seen only a few times. This chain links TRBV28 with TRBJ2-5; D may match TRBD1 or TRBD2 (5 bases each). Trimming took off 1 base at V and 5 bases at J, with 14 bases between the two ends. The CDR3 is made up of 15 amino acids. Per germline, CDR1 MDHEN and CDR2 SYDVKM. In nucleotides, the CDR3 is TGTGCCAGCAGTTTATTGCACGGGGCGAGCGAGACCCAGTACTTC. As protein: CASSLLHGASETQYF.

This clonotype was detected a few times. The chain employs TRBV5-5 and TRBJ1-3; D not certain. Germline-derived CDR1 and CDR2 are SGHKS and YYEKEE (reference sequence). The CDR3 is 15 residues long. V dropped 4 bases and J dropped 11 bases, with 22 bases sitting between them. The CDR3 sequence: CASSASTSGGSPIYF. CDR3 nucleotides: TGTGCCAGCAGCGCTAGTACAAGCGGAGGATCTCCCATATATTTT.

This clonotype turned up a few times. This chain uses TRBV10-3 with TRBJ2-3; TRBD2 matches at 9 bases. The CDR3 is 14 amino acids. Germline CDR1 is ENHRY and CDR2 is SYGVKD. V gave up 7 bases and J gave up 1 base; unmatched junction bases: 3. The chain's CDR3 is CAITVAGGTDTQYF. The CDR3 DNA is TGTGCCATCACCGTAGCGGGAGGCACAGATACGCAGTATTTT.

There are many counts of this clonotype. The chain carries TRBV2 and TRBJ2-1; D not resolved. Germline CDR1 reads SNHLY; CDR2 reads FYNNEI. The CDR3 totals 12 residues. V lost 4 bases and J lost 9, with 10 bases in between. The CDR3 bases are TGTGCCAGCAGTGCCCTAAGTCGTGAGCAGTTCTTC. Translating it yields CASSALSREQFF.

This clonotype was picked up a small number of times. V usage is TRBV20-1 and J usage is TRBJ1-2; D not certain. CDR1 is DFQATT, CDR2 SNEGSKA, per germline (reference sequence). V dropped 0 bases and J dropped 4 bases, with 9 bases sitting between them. The CDR3 is 13 amino acids. The CDR3 is CSARDRTGYGYTF. The CDR3 DNA reads as TGCAGTGCTAGAGATAGGACGGGCTATGGCTACACCTTC.

This clonotype turned up a few times. This chain links TRBV5-1 with TRBJ1-1, with D possibly TRBD1 on 6 matching bases. This CDR3 is built from 16 residues. V was pared by 4 bases and J by 0 bases, with 16 bases between. The germline V gene has CDR1 SGHRS and CDR2 YFSETQ. DNA of the CDR3: TGCGCCAGCAGCATCCTCGGACAGACCATGAACACTGAAGCTTTCTTT. Translated: CASSILGQTMNTEAFF.

V and J are TRBV27 and TRBJ2-1, with 12 bases matching TRBD2. Germline CDR1 and CDR2: MNHEY and SMNVEV (reference sequence). CDR3 length: 15 residues. With 8 bases clipped from V and 7 bases from J, the junction kept 9 bases outside the gene matches. The CDR3 spells CASEDLAGGRNEQFF. Here the CDR3 DNA reads TGTGCCAGCGAAGATCTAGCGGGGGGGCGAAATGAGCAGTTCTTC.

This clonotype was found a few times. The V gene is TRBV4-2, the J gene TRBJ2-7; D perhaps matches TRBD1 (5 bases). Per germline, CDR1 LGHNA and CDR2 YNFKEQ. Deletions cut 0 bases from V and 3 bases from J, with 6 bases between. The CDR3 extends over 13 amino acids. CDR3 loop: CASSQEQVYEQYF. CDR3 bases: TGTGCCAGCAGCCAAGAACAGGTCTACGAGCAGTACTTC.

The V call is TRBV9, the J call TRBJ1-1; TRBD1 might be the D (6 bases). This CDR3 is 13 amino acids long. Per germline, CDR1 SGDLS and CDR2 YYNGEE. V dropped 3 bases and J dropped 6 bases, with 12 bases sitting between them. The CDR3 coding sequence is TGTGCCAGCAGCGGACAGGATTTTTCTGAAGCTTTCTTT. Translated, it gives CASSGQDFSEAFF.

This clonotype has a handful of counts. The V gene is TRBV6-5, the J gene TRBJ2-3; weak D call: TRBD2 (6 bases). V lost 0 bases and J 4 bases, leaving 17 bases between the germline ends. The germline V gene has CDR1 MNHEY and CDR2 SVGAGI. CDR3 length: 17 amino acids. This chain's CDR3 is CASSYSSSGPWADTQYF. DNA for the CDR3: TGTGCCAGCAGTTACTCTTCCAGCGGGCCGTGGGCAGATACGCAGTATTTT.

This clonotype was recorded many times. The genes are TRBV14 and TRBJ2-7; perhaps TRBD1 as D (6 bases). This CDR3 spans 13 amino acids. Looked up from germline, CDR1 is SGHDN and CDR2 is FVKESK. V lost 5 bases and J 6 bases, leaving 14 bases between the germline ends. The CDR3 coding sequence is TGTGCCAGCAGCTGGACAGAAAGGGCCGAGCAGTACTTC. This codes for CASSWTERAEQYF. The variable domain in full, with the rest retrieved from reference TRBV14 and TRBJ2-7, is EAGVTQFPSHSVIEKGQTVTLRCDPISGHDNLYWYRRVMGKEIKFLLHFVKESKQDESGMPNNRFLAERTGGTYSTLKVQPAELEDSGVYFCASSWTERAEQYFGPGTRLTVT.

The chain uses TRBV20-1 and TRBJ2-5; TRBD1 might be the D (6 bases). This CDR3 region has 13 residues. The germline CDR1 and CDR2 sequences are DFQATT and SNEGSKA (reference sequence). The germline V and J ends were trimmed by 2 bases and 4 bases, with 11 bases remaining between them. This CDR3 is CSARKGQRETQYF. The CDR3 DNA is TGCAGTGCTAGAAAGGGACAAAGAGAGACCCAGTACTTC.

This clonotype was detected ten times or more. The chain combines TRBV12-3 or TRBV12-4 with TRBJ2-5, with D perhaps given as TRBD1 or TRBD2 (6 bases each). This CDR3 region has 15 residues. Trimming removed 2 bases from V and 4 bases from J, with 14 bases in between. CDR3 amino acids: CASSLSRGPVETQYF. For the CDR3, the DNA is TGTGCCAGCAGTTTATCCCGGGGGCCGGTAGAGACCCAGTACTTC.

The V gene is TRBV19, the J gene TRBJ2-3; perhaps TRBD2 as D (6 bases). The CDR3 contains 16 residues. CDR1 is LNHDA and CDR2 is SQIVND in the germline V gene (reference sequence). The V end lost 9 bases, the J end lost 2 bases, and 21 bases lay between the germline ends. The CDR3 DNA reads as TGTGCCAGCCACTCGTCCTTCGCGGGGTACACAGATACGCAGTATTTT. Translating gives CASHSSFAGYTDTQYF.

This clonotype was counted ten times or more. The CDR3 bases are TGCGCCAGCAGCAGTCGGAAGCGGGGGCAGGGAGAGACCCAGTACTTC. It codes for CASSSRKRGQGETQYF. The genes are TRBV5-1 and TRBJ2-5, with 8 bases identical to TRBD2. This CDR3 contains 16 residues. Germline CDR1 SGHRS, CDR2 YFSETQ. J lost 4 bases, V lost 4 bases, and 12 bases had no gene match.

This clonotype was recorded many times. The J gene is TRBJ2-3, the V gene TRBV29-1, with TRBD2 identical over 13 bases. This CDR3 comprises 17 residues. J was trimmed by 2 bases and V by 1 base; bases with no gene match: 6. Germline assignment: CDR1 SQVTM and CDR2 ANQGSEA. CDR3 bases: TGCAGCGTTGAAGTTGGGACTAGCGGGGCCGTCACAGATACGCAGTATTTT. Its translation is CSVEVGTSGAVTDTQYF.

This clonotype has a handful of counts. The chain links TRBV20-1 to TRBJ2-7; TRBD2 is a possible D gene (6 bases). V gave up 3 bases and J gave up 7 bases, with 19 bases separating them. The CDR3 loop spans 14 amino acids. Germline V gene lookup returns CDR1 DFQATT and CDR2 SNEGSKA (reference sequence). The CDR3 nucleotides read TGCAGTGCTAGTTTTGGAGGGGCCTCGGGGGAGCAGTACTTC. The encoded protein is CSASFGGASGEQYF.

The gene calls are TRBV12-3 or TRBV12-4 and TRBJ1-4; no clear D. The V gene lost 8 bases and the J gene lost 7 bases, with 17 bases spanning the gap. The CDR3 is 14 amino acids. The CDR3 nucleotides read TGTGCCAGCGCGCTTCAGTCGGTGGCTGAAAAACTGTTTTTT. It codes for CASALQSVAEKLFF.

The sample holds many counts of this clonotype. J is TRBJ2-1 and V is TRBV20-1, with TRBD2 matching 8 bases. V was clipped by 6 bases and J by 5 bases; unmatched bases: 9. In germline, CDR1 is DFQATT, CDR2 SNEGSKA (reference sequence). CDR3 length equals 14 residues. The CDR3 loop reads CSAGGGGSHNEQFF. The CDR3 DNA reads as TGCAGTGCCGGCGGCGGGGGGTCCCACAATGAGCAGTTCTTC.

This clonotype appeared many times. The genes are TRBV5-1 and TRBJ1-1; TRBD1 is a possible D gene (5 bases). From germline, CDR1 is SGHRS and CDR2 YFSETQ. Trimming cost V 0 bases and J 1 base, with 10 bases left between them. The length of the CDR3 is 15 residues. DNA of the CDR3: TGCGCCAGCAGCTTGGCCTCCGGGGGGAACACTGAAGCTTTCTTT. It codes for CASSLASGGNTEAFF.

This clonotype was seen a handful of times. This chain links TRBV20-1 with TRBJ2-7, with 10 bases matching TRBD2. J was trimmed by 9 bases and V by 5 bases; bases with no gene match: 10. The CDR3 has 13 amino acids. Germline values: CDR1 DFQATT, CDR2 SNEGSKA (reference sequence). CDR3 amino acids: CSAHRTSGGGQYF. The CDR3 DNA follows: TGCAGTGCTCACCGGACTAGCGGTGGCGGGCAGTACTTC.

The V gene is TRBV7-9, the J gene TRBJ2-5; D is unclear. V lost 9 bases to trimming and J lost 1 base, with 21 bases between them. The germline CDR1 and CDR2 sequences are SEHNR and FQNEAQ (reference sequence). There are 16 residues in the CDR3. This chain's CDR3 is CARGPLHTGSQETQYF. The CDR3 nucleotides are TGTGCCAGGGGCCCCCTGCACACGGGCTCCCAAGAGACCCAGTACTTC.

A few counts support this clonotype. The gene calls are TRBV20-1 and TRBJ2-4, with D perhaps matching TRBD2 (6 bases). The CDR3 runs to 15 residues. V lost 6 bases to trimming and J lost 3 bases, with 18 bases between them. Germline V gives CDR1 DFQATT, CDR2 SNEGSKA (reference sequence). The CDR3 sequence is CSAGIGAGNKNIQYF. CDR3 coding DNA: TGCAGTGCCGGGATAGGGGCGGGAAACAAAAACATTCAGTACTTC.

The table lists this clonotype with a few counts. The chain has TRBV5-5 and TRBJ2-5; 8 positions agree with TRBD2. The CDR3 consists of 14 residues. J gave up 2 bases and V 5 bases, and 5 bases lay outside the gene matches. The germline V gene has CDR1 SGHKS and CDR2 YYEKEE (reference sequence). The CDR3 protein is CASRPGTRQETQYF. The CDR3 bases are TGTGCCAGCAGGCCCGGGACTAGACAAGAGACCCAGTACTTC.

This clonotype was recorded a few times. This chain connects TRBV27 to TRBJ1-3, with D perhaps TRBD1 (6 bases). This CDR3 has 15 residues. Germline CDR1 and CDR2: MNHEY and SMNVEV (reference sequence). Trimming shortened V by 7 bases and J by 0 bases, and 13 bases separated the two germline ends. CDR3 DNA sequence: TGTGCCAGCACCCGGGGGACATACTCTGGAAACACCATATATTTT. This gives the protein CASTRGTYSGNTIYF.

In this sample, this clonotype turned up many times. The V and J genes are TRBV7-2 and TRBJ1-2, with D unclear. Deletions cut 3 bases from V and 2 bases from J, with 4 bases between. Germline CDR1 reads SGHTA; CDR2 reads FQGNSA. The CDR3 loop spans 12 amino acids. CDR3 amino acids: CASSFPNYGYTF. The CDR3 DNA is TGTGCCAGCAGCTTCCCCAACTATGGCTACACCTTC.